This section outlines one TCR beta chain sequence together with its context. The antigen is unknown. While the first cohort had about 610 subjects, the donors belonged to the separate validation cohort of about 120 subjects. The sample is drawn from a study of cytomegalovirus exposure and HLA in healthy donors. Study-wide findings and caveats: In vitro confirmation showed three CMV-associated chains to be CMV antigen specific. According to reports, the classifier identified cytomegalovirus status with high specificity and sensitivity.

Trimming cost V 3 bases and J 0 bases, with 15 bases left between them. The CDR3 has 17 amino acids. Germline CDR1 reads MNHNS; CDR2 reads SASEGT. Assay used: immunoSEQ multiplex PCR; TCRdb lists only in-frame clones, some missing. This sample has almost 200,000 clones, with about 81% found just once. The source of this sequence is a woman aged 30 to 39 in good health and CMV-seronegative. The sample taken for sequencing was PBMCs. V and J are TRBV6-1 and TRBJ1-5, with D perhaps TRBD1 (6 bases). The CDR3 coding sequence is TGTGCCAGCAGTGATCCCGGGGGGCCCTATAGCAATCAGCCCCAGCATTTT. Translated, it gives CASSDPGGPYSNQPQHF.